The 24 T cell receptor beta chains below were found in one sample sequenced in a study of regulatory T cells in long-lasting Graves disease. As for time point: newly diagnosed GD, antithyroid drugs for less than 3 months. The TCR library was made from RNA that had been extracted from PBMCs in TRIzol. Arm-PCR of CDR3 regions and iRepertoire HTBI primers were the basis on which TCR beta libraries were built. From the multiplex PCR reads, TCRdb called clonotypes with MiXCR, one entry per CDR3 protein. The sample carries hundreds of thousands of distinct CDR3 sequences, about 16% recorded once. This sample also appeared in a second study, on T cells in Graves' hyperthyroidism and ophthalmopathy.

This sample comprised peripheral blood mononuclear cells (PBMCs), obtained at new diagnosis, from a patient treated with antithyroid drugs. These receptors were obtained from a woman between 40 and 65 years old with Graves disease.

The CDR3 DNA follows: TGTGCCAGCAGCCAAGATCTTGGCGCCGGGACAGCCTATGGCTACACCTTC. Protein sequence: CASSQDLGAGTAYGYTF. This chain uses TRBV14 with TRBJ1-2; 7 nucleotides match TRBD1. Germline CDR1 is SGHDN and CDR2 is FVKESK. V trimming: 0 bases; J trimming: 4 bases; junction bases outside the gene matches: 11. The CDR3 spans 17 residues.

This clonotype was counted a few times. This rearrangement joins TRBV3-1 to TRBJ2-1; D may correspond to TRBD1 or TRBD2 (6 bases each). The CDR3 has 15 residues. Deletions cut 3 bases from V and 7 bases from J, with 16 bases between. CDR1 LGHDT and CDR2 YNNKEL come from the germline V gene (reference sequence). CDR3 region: CASSQGGPLLNEQFF. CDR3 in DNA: TGTGCCAGCAGCCAGGGGGGCCCTCTTCTAAATGAGCAGTTCTTC.

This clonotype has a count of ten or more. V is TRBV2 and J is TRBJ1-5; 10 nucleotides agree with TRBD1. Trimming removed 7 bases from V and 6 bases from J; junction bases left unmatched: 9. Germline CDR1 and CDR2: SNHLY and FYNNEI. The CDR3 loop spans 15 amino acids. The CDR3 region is CASNRDRGLGQPQHF. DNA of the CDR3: TGTGCCAGCAACAGGGACAGGGGACTAGGTCAGCCCCAGCATTTT. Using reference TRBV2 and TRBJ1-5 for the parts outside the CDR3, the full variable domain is EPEVTQTPSHQVTQMGQEVILRCVPISNHLYFYWYRQILGQKVEFLVSFYNNEISEKSEIFDDQFSVERPDGSNFTLKIRSTKLEDSAMYFCASNRDRGLGQPQHFGDGTRLSIL.

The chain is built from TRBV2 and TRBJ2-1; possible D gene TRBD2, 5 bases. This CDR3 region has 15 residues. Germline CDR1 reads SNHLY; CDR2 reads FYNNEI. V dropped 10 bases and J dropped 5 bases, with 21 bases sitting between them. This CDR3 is CATKPRSGTHNEQFF. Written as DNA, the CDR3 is TGTGCCACCAAGCCCCGTTCGGGAACCCACAATGAGCAGTTCTTC.

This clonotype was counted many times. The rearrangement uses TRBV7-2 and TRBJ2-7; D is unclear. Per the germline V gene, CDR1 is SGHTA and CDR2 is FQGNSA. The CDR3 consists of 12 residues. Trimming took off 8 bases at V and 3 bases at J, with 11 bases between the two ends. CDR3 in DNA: TGTGCCAGCGGCTACGGATTCTACGAGCAGTACTTC. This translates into CASGYGFYEQYF.

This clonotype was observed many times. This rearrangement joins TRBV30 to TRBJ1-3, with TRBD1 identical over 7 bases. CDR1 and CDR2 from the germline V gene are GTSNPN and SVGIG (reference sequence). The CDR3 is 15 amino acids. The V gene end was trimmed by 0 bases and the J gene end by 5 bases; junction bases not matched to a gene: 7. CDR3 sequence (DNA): TGTGCCTGGAGTGTACCCAGGGGGATAAGAAACACCATATATTTT. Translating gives CAWSVPRGIRNTIYF.

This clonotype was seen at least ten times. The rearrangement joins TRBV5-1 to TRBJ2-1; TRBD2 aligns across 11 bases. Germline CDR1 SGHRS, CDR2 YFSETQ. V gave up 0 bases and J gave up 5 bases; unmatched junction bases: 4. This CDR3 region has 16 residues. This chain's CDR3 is CASSLGGTSGDNEQFF. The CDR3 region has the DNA TGCGCCAGCAGCTTGGGAGGGACTAGCGGAGACAATGAGCAGTTCTTC.

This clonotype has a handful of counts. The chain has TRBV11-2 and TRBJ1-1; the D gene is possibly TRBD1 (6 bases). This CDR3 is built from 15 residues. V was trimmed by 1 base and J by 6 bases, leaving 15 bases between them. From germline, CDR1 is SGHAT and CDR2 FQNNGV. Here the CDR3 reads CASSLAGRGFAEAFF. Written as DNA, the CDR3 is TGTGCCAGCAGCTTAGCGGGCAGGGGTTTTGCTGAAGCTTTCTTT.

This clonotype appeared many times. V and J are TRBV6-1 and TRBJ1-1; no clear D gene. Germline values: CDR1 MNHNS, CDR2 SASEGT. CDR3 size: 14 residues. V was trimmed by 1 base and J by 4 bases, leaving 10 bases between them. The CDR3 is CASSEVWKGTEAFF. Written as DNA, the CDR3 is TGTGCCAGCAGTGAAGTCTGGAAGGGCACTGAAGCTTTCTTT.

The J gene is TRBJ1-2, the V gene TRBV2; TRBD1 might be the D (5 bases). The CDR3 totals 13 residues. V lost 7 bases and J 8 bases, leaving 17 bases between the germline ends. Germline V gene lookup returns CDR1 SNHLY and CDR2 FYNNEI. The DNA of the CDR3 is TGTGCCAGCACCCCCGCTGAGGGGCTCGGCTACACCTTC. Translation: CASTPAEGLGYTF.

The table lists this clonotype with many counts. The CDR3 reads CASSLEATGRAGGYTF. CDR3 sequence (DNA): TGCGCCAGCAGCTTGGAGGCGACAGGGCGTGCAGGGGGCTACACCTTC. The chain employs TRBV5-1 and TRBJ1-2, with 7 positions matching TRBD1. The CDR3 runs to 16 residues. Germline CDR1 and CDR2: SGHRS and YFSETQ. V trimming: 0 bases; J trimming: 8 bases; junction bases outside the gene matches: 13.

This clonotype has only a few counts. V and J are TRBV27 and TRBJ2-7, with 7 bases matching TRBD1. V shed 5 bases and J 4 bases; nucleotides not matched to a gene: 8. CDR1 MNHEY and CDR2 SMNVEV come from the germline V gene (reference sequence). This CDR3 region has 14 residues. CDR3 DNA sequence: TGTGCCAGCAGTAGACAGGGTGGGGTGTACGAGCAGTACTTC. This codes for CASSRQGGVYEQYF.

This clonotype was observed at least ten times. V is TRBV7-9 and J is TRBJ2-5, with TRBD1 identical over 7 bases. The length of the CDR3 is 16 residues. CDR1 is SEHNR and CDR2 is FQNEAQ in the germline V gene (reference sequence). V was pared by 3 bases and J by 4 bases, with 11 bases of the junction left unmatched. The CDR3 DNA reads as TGTGCCAGCAGCTTCCCACCAACAGGGGAAAGAGAGACCCAGTACTTC. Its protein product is CASSFPPTGERETQYF.

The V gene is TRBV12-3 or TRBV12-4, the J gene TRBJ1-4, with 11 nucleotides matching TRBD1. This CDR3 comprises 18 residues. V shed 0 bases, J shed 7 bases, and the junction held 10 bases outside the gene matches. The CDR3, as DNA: TGTGCCAGCAGTTTAGCGGGGGACAGGGGGGAATACGGTGAAAAACTGTTTTTT. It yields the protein CASSLAGDRGEYGEKLFF.

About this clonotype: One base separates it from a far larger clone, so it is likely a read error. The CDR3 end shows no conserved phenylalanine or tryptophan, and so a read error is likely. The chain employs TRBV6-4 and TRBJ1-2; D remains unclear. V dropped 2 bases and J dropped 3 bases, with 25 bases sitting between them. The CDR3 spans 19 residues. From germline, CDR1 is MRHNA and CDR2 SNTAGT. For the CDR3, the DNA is TGTGCCAGCAGTGACCTCAAGTGGAGGAATACCGTACTTGACTATGGCTACACCCTC. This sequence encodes CASSDLKWRNTVLDYGYTL.

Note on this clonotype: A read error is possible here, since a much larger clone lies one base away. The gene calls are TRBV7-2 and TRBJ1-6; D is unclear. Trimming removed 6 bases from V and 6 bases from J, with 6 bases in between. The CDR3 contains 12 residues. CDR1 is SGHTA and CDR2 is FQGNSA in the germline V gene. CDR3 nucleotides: TGTGCCAGCAGTCGGGTTAATTCACCCCTCCACTTT. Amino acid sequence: CASSRVNSPLHF.

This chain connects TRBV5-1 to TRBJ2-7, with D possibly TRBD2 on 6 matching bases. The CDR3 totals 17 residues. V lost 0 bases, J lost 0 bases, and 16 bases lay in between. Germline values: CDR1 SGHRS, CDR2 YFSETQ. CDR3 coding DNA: TGCGCCAGCAGCTTGGAAGGATGGGGGGAGAGCTCCTACGAGCAGTACTTC. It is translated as CASSLEGWGESSYEQYF.

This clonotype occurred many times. The CDR3 bases are TGTGCCTGGAGTAGGGGGGCAGACTCGCGCTACGAGCAGTACTTC. Residues: CAWSRGADSRYEQYF. This chain joins TRBV30 and TRBJ2-7; the D gene could be TRBD1 or TRBD2 (6 bases each). Germline V gene sequence: CDR1 GTSNPN, CDR2 SVGIG (reference sequence). V dropped 2 bases and J dropped 3 bases, with 17 bases sitting between them. This CDR3 comprises 15 residues.

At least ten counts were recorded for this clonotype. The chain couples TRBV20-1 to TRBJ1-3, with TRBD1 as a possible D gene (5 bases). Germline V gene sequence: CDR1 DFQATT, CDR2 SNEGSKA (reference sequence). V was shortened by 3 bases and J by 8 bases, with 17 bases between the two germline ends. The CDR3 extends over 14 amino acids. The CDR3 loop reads CSARGLRGWDTIYF. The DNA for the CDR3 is TGCAGTGCTAGGGGCCTAAGGGGATGGGACACCATATATTTT.

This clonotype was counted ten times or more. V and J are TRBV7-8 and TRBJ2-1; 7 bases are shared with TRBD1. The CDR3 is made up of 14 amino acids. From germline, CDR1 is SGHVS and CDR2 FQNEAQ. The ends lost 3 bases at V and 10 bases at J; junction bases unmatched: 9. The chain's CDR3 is CASSLVRDRDEQFF. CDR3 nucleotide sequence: TGTGCCAGCAGCTTGGTTCGGGACAGAGACGAGCAGTTCTTC.

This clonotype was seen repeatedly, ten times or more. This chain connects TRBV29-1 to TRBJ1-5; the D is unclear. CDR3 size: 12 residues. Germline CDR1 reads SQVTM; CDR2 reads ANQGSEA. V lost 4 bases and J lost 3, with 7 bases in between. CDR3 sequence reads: CSVVLDNQPQHF. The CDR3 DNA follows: TGCAGCGTTGTTCTGGACAATCAGCCCCAGCATTTT. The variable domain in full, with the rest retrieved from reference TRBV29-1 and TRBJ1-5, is SAVISQKPSRDICQRGTSLTIQCQVDSQVTMMFWYRQQPGQSLTLIATANQGSEATYESGFVIDKFPISRPNLTFSTLTVSNMSPEDSSIYLCSVVLDNQPQHFGDGTRLSIL.

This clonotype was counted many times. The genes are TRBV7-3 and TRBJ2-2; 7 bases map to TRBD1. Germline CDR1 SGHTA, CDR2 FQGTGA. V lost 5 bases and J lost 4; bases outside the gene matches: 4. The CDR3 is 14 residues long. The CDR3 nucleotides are TGTGCCAGCAGCCAGGGACAGACCACCGGGGAGCTGTTTTTT. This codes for CASSQGQTTGELFF.

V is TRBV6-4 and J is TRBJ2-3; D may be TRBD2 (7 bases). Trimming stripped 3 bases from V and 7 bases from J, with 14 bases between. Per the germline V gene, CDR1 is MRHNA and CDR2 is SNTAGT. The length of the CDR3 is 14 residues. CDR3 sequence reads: CASSEEGGPYTQYF. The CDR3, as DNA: TGTGCCAGCAGTGAGGAGGGGGGGCCGTATACGCAGTATTTT.

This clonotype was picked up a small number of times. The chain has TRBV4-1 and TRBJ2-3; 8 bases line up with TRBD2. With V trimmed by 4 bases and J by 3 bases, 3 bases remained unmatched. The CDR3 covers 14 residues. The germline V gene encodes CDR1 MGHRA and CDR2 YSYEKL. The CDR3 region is CASSPLAETDTQYF. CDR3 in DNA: TGCGCCAGCAGCCCACTAGCGGAGACAGATACGCAGTATTTT.